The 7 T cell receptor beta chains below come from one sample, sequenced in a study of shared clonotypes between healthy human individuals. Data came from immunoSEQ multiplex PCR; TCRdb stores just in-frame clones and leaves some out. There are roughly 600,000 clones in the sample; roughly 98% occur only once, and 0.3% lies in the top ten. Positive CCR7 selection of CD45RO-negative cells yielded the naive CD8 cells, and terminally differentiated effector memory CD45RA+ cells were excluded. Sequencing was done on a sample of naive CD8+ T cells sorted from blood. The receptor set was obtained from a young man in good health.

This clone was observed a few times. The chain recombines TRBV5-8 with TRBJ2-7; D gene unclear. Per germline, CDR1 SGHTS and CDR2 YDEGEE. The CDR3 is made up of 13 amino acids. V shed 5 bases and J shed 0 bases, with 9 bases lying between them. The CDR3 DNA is TGTGCCAGCAGGGCGGCTAGCTCCTACGAGCAGTACTTC. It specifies CASRAASSYEQYF.

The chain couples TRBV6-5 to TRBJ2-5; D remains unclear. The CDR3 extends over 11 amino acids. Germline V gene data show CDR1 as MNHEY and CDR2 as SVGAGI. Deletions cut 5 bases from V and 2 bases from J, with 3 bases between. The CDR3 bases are TGTGCCAGCAGTATTCAAGAGACCCAGTACTTC. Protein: CASSIQETQYF.

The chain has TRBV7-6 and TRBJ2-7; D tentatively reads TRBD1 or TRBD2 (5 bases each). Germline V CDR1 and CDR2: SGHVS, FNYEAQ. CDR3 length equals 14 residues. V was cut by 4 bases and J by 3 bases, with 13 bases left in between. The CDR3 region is CASSSPGARYEQYF. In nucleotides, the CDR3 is TGTGCCAGCAGCTCTCCCGGGGCCCGCTACGAGCAGTACTTC.

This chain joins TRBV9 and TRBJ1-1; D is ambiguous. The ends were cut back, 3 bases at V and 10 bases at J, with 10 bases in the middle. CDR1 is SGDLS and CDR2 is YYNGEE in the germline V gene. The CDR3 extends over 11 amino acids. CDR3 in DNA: TGTGCCAGCAGCGGCAGACTAGGAGCTTTCTTT. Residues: CASSGRLGAFF.

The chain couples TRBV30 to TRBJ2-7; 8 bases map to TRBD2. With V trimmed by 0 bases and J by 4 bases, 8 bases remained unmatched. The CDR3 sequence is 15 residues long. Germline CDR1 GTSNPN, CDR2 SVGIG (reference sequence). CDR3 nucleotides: TGTGCCTGGAGTGTAAGGCCGGGAGGGGGGTACGAGCAGTACTTC. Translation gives CAWSVRPGGGYEQYF. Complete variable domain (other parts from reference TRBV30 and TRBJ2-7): SQTIHQWPATLVQPVGSPLSLECTVEGTSNPNLYWYRQAAGRGLQLLFYSVGIGQISSEVPQNLSASRPQDRQFILSSKKLLLSDSGFYLCAWSVRPGGGYEQYFGPGTRLTVT.

CDR3 bases: TGTGCCAGCAGCGCGAACCTAGCGGGATGGTCAGATACGCAGTATTTT. This sequence encodes CASSANLAGWSDTQYF. V and J are TRBV9 and TRBJ2-3; TRBD2 matches 9 bases. The CDR3 spans 16 residues. V shed 3 bases, J shed 4 bases, and the junction held 9 bases outside the gene matches. The germline gives CDR1 SGDLS, CDR2 YYNGEE.

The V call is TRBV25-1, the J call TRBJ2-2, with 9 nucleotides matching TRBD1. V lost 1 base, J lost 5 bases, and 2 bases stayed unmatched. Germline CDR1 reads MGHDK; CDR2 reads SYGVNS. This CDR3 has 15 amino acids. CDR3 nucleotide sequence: TGTGCCAGCAGTGAATTACAGGGGGCAACCGGGGAGCTGTTTTTT. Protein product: CASSELQGATGELFF.